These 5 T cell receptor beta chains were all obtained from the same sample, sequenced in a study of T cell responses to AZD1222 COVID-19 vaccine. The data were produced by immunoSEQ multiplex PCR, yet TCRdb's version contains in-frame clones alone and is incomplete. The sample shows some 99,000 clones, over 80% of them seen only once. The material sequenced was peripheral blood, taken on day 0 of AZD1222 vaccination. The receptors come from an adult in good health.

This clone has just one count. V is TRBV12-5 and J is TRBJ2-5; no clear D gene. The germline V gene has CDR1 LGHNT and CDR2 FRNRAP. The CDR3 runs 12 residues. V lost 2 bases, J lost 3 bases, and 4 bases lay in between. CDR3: CASGLLEETQYF. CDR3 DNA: TGTGCTAGTGGTTTGTTGGAAGAGACCCAGTACTTC.

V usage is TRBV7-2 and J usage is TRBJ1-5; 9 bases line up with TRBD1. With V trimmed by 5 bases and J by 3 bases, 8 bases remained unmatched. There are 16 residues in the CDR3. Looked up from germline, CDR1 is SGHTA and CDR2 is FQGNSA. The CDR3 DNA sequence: TGTGCCAGCAGCCCAGGGACAGGGCCGCTCAATCAGCCCCAGCATTTT. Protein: CASSPGTGPLNQPQHF.

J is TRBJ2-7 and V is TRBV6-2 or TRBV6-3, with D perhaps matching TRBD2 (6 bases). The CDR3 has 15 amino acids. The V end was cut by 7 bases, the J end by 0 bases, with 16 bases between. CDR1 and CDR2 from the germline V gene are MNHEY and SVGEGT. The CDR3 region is CASIPGLPSSYEQYF. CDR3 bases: TGTGCCAGCATCCCGGGACTGCCGAGCTCCTACGAGCAGTACTTC.

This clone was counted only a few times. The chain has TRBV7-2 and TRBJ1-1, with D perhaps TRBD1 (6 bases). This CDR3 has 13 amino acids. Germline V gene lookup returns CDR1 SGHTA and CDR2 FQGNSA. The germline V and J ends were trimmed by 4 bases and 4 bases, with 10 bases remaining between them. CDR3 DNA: TGTGCCAGCAGCTCGTTACAGGGCACTGAAGCTTTCTTT. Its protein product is CASSSLQGTEAFF.

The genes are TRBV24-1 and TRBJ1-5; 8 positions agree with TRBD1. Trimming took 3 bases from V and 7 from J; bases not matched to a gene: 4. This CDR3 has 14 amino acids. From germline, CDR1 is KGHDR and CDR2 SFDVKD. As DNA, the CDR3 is TGTGCCACCAGTGATGGAGACAGGGGACAGCCCCAGCATTTT. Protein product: CATSDGDRGQPQHF.